The clone carrying this T cell receptor (beta chain) was counted a few times. TCRdb's copy holds only in-frame clones and misses some; the assay was immunoSEQ multiplex PCR. The sample shows around 30,000 clones, roughly 90% of them seen only once. This entry belongs to a study of T cell changes during pregnancy in multiple sclerosis. The V segment lost 3 bases and the J segment 8 bases; nucleotides outside the gene matches: 11. The CDR3 spans 16 residues. The germline V gene encodes CDR1 SGHTA and CDR2 FQGNSA. The rearrangement links TRBV7-2 to TRBJ2-1, with TRBD2 matching 9 bases. This material consisted of CD8+ T cells from peripheral blood mononuclear cells, taken in the first trimester of pregnancy. The sequence came from a female donor with multiple sclerosis, enrolled in a pregnancy study. The chain's CDR3 is CASSFLAGLAKDEQFF. As DNA, the CDR3 is TGTGCCAGCAGCTTCCTCGCGGGACTAGCAAAAGATGAGCAGTTCTTC.